This T cell receptor beta chain was retrieved from a study of blood T cell repertoires in COVID-19. This clone was recorded a few times. Here immunoSEQ multiplex PCR was the method, and the copy in TCRdb shows in-frame clones only, minus some. The table has approximately 45,000 clones, 85% to 90% seen once. Trimming pared 0 bases from V and 2 bases from J, leaving 16 bases between. CDR1 and CDR2 (germline): KGHSH, LQKENI. The length of the CDR3 is 17 residues. The TCR was taken from a woman older than 75 with COVID-19, enrolled during active disease. Material: peripheral blood. This rearrangement joins TRBV18 to TRBJ1-1; D might be TRBD1 (6 bases). CDR3 sequence reads: CASSPPGAGAANTEAFF. Written as DNA, the CDR3 is TGTGCCAGCTCACCACCGGGTGCAGGGGCCGCTAACACTGAAGCTTTCTTT.